Described below is a single TCR beta chain sequence and its context. Its antigen remains unidentified. The data were taken from a study of vaccination and CD4 T cells after COVID-19. About the research overall: The interval from dose two to post-vaccine sampling had a median of 72 days, and it ranged from 14 to 241.

CDR1 SGHNT and CDR2 YENEEA come from the germline V gene. This CDR3 comprises 14 residues. The junction had 5 bases not matched to a gene; V was cut back by 5 bases and J by 2 bases. The Oncomine TCR Beta short-read assay sequenced DNA from cultured CD4+ T cells. TCRdb passed the PCR reads through MiXCR, listing each CDR3 protein once. The table shows 4,500 to 7,000 distinct CDR3 sequences, with about 65% occurring only once. Treatment of the sample: roughly 11-day PBMC culture with coronavirus spike peptide pools or control peptides (ViraFEST assay). This chain links TRBV11-3 with TRBJ1-1; 7 nucleotides line up with TRBD1. Material for sequencing was CD4+ T cells from blood, cultured in vitro. The receptor was isolated from a human donor who had recovered from COVID-19. The chain's CDR3 is CASSPQGGNTEAFF. DNA for the CDR3: TGTGCCAGCAGCCCGCAGGGGGGAAACACTGAAGCTTTCTTT.